The 27 T cell receptor beta chains reported below all come from one sample, sequenced in a study of beta chain features in type 1 diabetes. Whole-study findings and limits: In every one of the four CD4+ subsets, TCRB CDR3s were moderately but significantly shorter in Type 1 diabetes patients.

The entirety of the isolated RNA underwent reverse transcription, so expressed TCRB transcripts were sequenced. TCRdb's copy holds only in-frame clones and misses some; the assay was immunoSEQ multiplex PCR. The sample shows 250,000 to 300,000 clones, roughly an eighth of them seen only once. For these receptors, no antigen is known. Sequencing was carried out using naive CD4+ T cells from blood. These TCRs come from a young man with type 1 diabetes.

This clone was picked up a small number of times. This chain links TRBV28 with TRBJ2-1; TRBD2 matches 10 bases. The CDR3 runs 15 residues. Germline V CDR1 and CDR2: MDHEN, SYDVKM. V gave up 5 bases and J gave up 6 bases; unmatched junction bases: 7. CDR3 DNA: TGTGCCAGCAGTCCGGGGACTAGCGCCAGCAATGAGCAGTTCTTC. This encodes CASSPGTSASNEQFF.

This chain links TRBV15 with TRBJ1-1, with 7 bases matching TRBD1. V lost 4 bases to trimming and J lost 5 bases; unmatched junction nucleotides: 7. CDR1 is LNHNV, CDR2 YYDKDF, per germline (reference sequence). The CDR3 loop spans 14 amino acids. The CDR3 DNA reads TGTGCCACCAGCACCGACAGGGTACGGACTGAAGCTTTCTTT. The encoded protein is CATSTDRVRTEAFF.

This clone was detected a few times. The chain couples TRBV29-1 to TRBJ2-7; 10 bases align to TRBD1. The length of the CDR3 is 15 residues. CDR1 and CDR2 from the germline V gene are SQVTM and ANQGSEA. J was trimmed by 7 bases and V by 5 bases; bases with no gene match: 14. CDR3 DNA sequence: TGCAGCGTTTCAAAATCCGGGACAGGGGCGTGGGAGCAGTACTTC. Amino acid sequence: CSVSKSGTGAWEQYF.

CDR3 nucleotide sequence: TGTGCCAGCAGTCAGAACACAGATACGCAGTATTTT. Protein sequence: CASSQNTDTQYF. This chain connects TRBV6-5 to TRBJ2-3; D ambiguous. Trimming shortened V by 5 bases and J by 2 bases, and 5 bases separated the two germline ends. The CDR3 runs to 12 residues. Germline V gene sequence: CDR1 MNHEY, CDR2 SVGAGI.

In its sample, this clone was seen a few times. The V gene is TRBV7-9, the J gene TRBJ2-3, with 7 bases aligning to TRBD2. With 5 bases clipped from V and 0 bases from J, the junction kept 11 bases outside the gene matches. The germline V gene has CDR1 SEHNR and CDR2 FQNEAQ (reference sequence). CDR3 length: 17 residues. The CDR3 is CASSPFGGGRSTDTQYF. Here the CDR3 DNA reads TGTGCCAGCAGCCCCTTCGGGGGAGGGAGGAGCACAGATACGCAGTATTTT.

This clone has only a few counts. The chain links TRBV27 to TRBJ2-7; TRBD2 aligns across 7 bases. Losses at the gene ends were 2 bases for V and 4 bases for J; bases not matched to a gene: 5. Germline CDR1 is MNHEY and CDR2 is SMNVEV (reference sequence). The CDR3 contains 14 residues. The CDR3 region is CASSLTGAGYEQYF. CDR3 nucleotide sequence: TGTGCCAGCAGTTTAACGGGAGCGGGGTACGAGCAGTACTTC.

DNA for the CDR3: TGTGCCAGCAGTATCAGCAGGGTGACCGGGGCCAACGTCCTGACTTTC. Translated: CASSISRVTGANVLTF. V is TRBV2 and J is TRBJ2-6, with D perhaps TRBD1 (5 bases). The V and J ends lost 5 bases and 4 bases respectively, with 15 bases between them. The CDR3 loop spans 16 amino acids. The germline gives CDR1 SNHLY, CDR2 FYNNEI.

The chain employs TRBV27 and TRBJ2-2; TRBD1 agrees at 7 bases. V shed 11 bases, J shed 0 bases, and the junction held 9 bases outside the gene matches. Per the germline V gene, CDR1 is MNHEY and CDR2 is SMNVEV (reference sequence). The CDR3 runs to 15 residues. CDR3 nucleotides: TGTGCCGCCCGCACCGGGACAGCGAACACCGGGGAGCTGTTTTTT. Its translation: CAARTGTANTGELFF.

The gene calls are TRBV7-9 and TRBJ2-2; D gene unclear. There are 14 residues in the CDR3. Deletions cut 3 bases from V and 1 base from J, with 6 bases between. Germline lookup yields CDR1 SEHNR and CDR2 FQNEAQ (reference sequence). This chain's CDR3 is CASSFRGNTGELFF. In nucleotides, the CDR3 is TGTGCCAGCAGCTTTAGAGGGAACACCGGGGAGCTGTTTTTT.

The V and J genes are TRBV11-2 and TRBJ2-5; TRBD2 agrees at 7 bases. This CDR3 region has 14 residues. Germline V CDR1 and CDR2: SGHAT, FQNNGV. Unmatched junction bases numbered 4, after V lost 4 bases and J lost 2 bases. The CDR3 sequence: CASSSNSGQETQYF. Here the CDR3 DNA reads TGTGCCAGCAGCTCTAATAGCGGGCAAGAGACCCAGTACTTC.

This clone has only a few counts. The genes are TRBV20-1 and TRBJ1-1; no clear D gene. Germline-derived CDR1 and CDR2 are DFQATT and SNEGSKA (reference sequence). V was pared by 3 bases and J by 8 bases, with 10 bases between. The CDR3 runs 11 residues. The CDR3 DNA is TGCAGTGCTAGCCCGGGATTAGAAGCTTTCTTT. Its translation is CSASPGLEAFF.

The chain carries TRBV29-1 and TRBJ2-1, with TRBD2 matching 12 bases. CDR1 is SQVTM, CDR2 ANQGSEA, per germline. Germline trimming cut 1 base from V and 0 bases from J; bases unmatched to any gene: 10. The CDR3 is 19 amino acids. The CDR3 sequence is CSVEGGTSGSYYSYNEQFF. In DNA, the CDR3 is TGCAGCGTTGAAGGCGGGACTAGCGGGTCCTATTACTCCTACAATGAGCAGTTCTTC.

V gene TRBV9 combines with J gene TRBJ2-3; D is unclear. This CDR3 has 15 amino acids. The germline V gene encodes CDR1 SGDLS and CDR2 YYNGEE. Trimming pared 2 bases from V and 1 base from J, leaving 11 bases between. CDR3 loop: CASSVGYRRTDTQYF. The CDR3 region has the DNA TGTGCCAGCAGCGTCGGTTACCGCCGCACAGATACGCAGTATTTT.

The rearrangement links TRBV27 to TRBJ2-7, with 11 positions matching TRBD1. Germline values: CDR1 MNHEY, CDR2 SMNVEV (reference sequence). Unmatched junction bases numbered 4, after V lost 5 bases and J lost 4 bases. The CDR3 totals 14 residues. The DNA of the CDR3 is TGTGCCAGCAGTCGGGACAGGGGGATTTACGAGCAGTACTTC. It yields the protein CASSRDRGIYEQYF.

Only a few counts were recorded for this clone. The sample holds other DNA sequences that translate to the same CDR3. The chain carries TRBV9 and TRBJ2-7, with TRBD2 identical over 9 bases. Per germline, CDR1 SGDLS and CDR2 YYNGEE. The CDR3 totals 14 residues. V gave up 2 bases and J gave up 3 bases; unmatched junction bases: 3. The CDR3 is CASSVTSGNYEQYF. In nucleotides, the CDR3 is TGTGCCAGCAGCGTGACTAGCGGAAACTACGAGCAGTACTTC.

In this sample, this clone turned up a few times. This sequence joins TRBV7-2 and TRBJ2-2, with D perhaps TRBD1 (6 bases). Germline loops: CDR1 SGHTA, CDR2 FQGNSA. There are 16 residues in the CDR3. With 5 bases removed from V and 5 bases from J, the gap between germline ends came to 18 bases. The CDR3 loop reads CASSRPSQGWTGELFF. In nucleotides, the CDR3 is TGTGCCAGCAGCCGCCCCAGTCAGGGGTGGACCGGGGAGCTGTTTTTT.

The J gene is TRBJ2-3, the V gene TRBV5-6; 7 nucleotides match TRBD2. There are 16 residues in the CDR3. The V segment lost 1 base and the J segment 2 bases; nucleotides outside the gene matches: 7. Germline V gives CDR1 SGHDT, CDR2 YYEEEE. CDR3 nucleotides: TGTGCCAGCAGCTTGTTCTGGACTAGAAACACAGATACGCAGTATTTT. Amino acids: CASSLFWTRNTDTQYF.

In this sample, this clone turned up a few times. V usage is TRBV7-9 and J usage is TRBJ2-7; D not resolved. The CDR3 length is 13 residues. CDR1 and CDR2 (germline): SEHNR, FQNEAQ (reference sequence). V was cut by 5 bases and J by 7 bases, with 15 bases left in between. CDR3 region: CASSRGGSQEQYF. In DNA form, the CDR3 reads TGTGCCAGCAGCCGAGGTGGGTCTCAGGAGCAGTACTTC. Full variable domain (outside the CDR3, taken from reference TRBV7-9 and TRBJ2-7): DTGVSQNPRHKITKRGQNVTFRCDPISEHNRLYWYRQTLGQGPEFLTYFQNEAQLEKSRLLSDRFSAERPKGSFSTLEIQRTEQGDSAMYLCASSRGGSQEQYFGPGTRLTVT.

This clone was seen more than once but under ten times. CDR3 sequence reads: CASSFSTGTSAVEQFF. CDR3 sequence (DNA): TGCGCCAGCAGCTTCAGTACCGGGACTAGCGCTGTTGAGCAGTTCTTC. The chain combines TRBV5-1 with TRBJ2-1; TRBD2 matches 10 bases. J lost 9 bases, V lost 2 bases, and 11 bases had no gene match. Germline V gives CDR1 SGHRS, CDR2 YFSETQ. The CDR3 extends over 16 amino acids. The full variable domain, in which reference TRBV5-1 and TRBJ2-1 provide the parts outside the CDR3, is KAGVTQTPRYLIKTRGQQVTLSCSPISGHRSVSWYQQTPGQGLQFLFEYFSETQRNKGNFPGRFSGRQFSNSRSEMNVSTLELGDSALYLCASSFSTGTSAVEQFFGPGTRLTVL.

Only a few counts were recorded for this clone. The rearrangement joins TRBV15 to TRBJ2-2; the D gene is possibly TRBD1 (6 bases). Trimming took 1 base from V and 6 from J, leaving 12 bases between them. The CDR3 runs 15 residues. CDR1 is LNHNV, CDR2 YYDKDF, per germline (reference sequence). The CDR3 DNA sequence: TGTGCCACCAGCAGAGTCGTACAGGGATCCGGGGAGCTGTTTTTT. Residues: CATSRVVQGSGELFF.

The rearrangement joins TRBV29-1 to TRBJ2-2, with 7 bases fitting TRBD2. The ends lost 2 bases at V and 4 bases at J; junction bases unmatched: 4. This CDR3 has 14 residues. From germline, CDR1 is SQVTM and CDR2 ANQGSEA. The CDR3 region is CSVEPAGFTGELFF. CDR3 nucleotide sequence: TGCAGCGTTGAACCAGCGGGATTCACCGGGGAGCTGTTTTTT.

This clone was seen more than once but under ten times. The gene calls are TRBV9 and TRBJ1-2; D remains unclear. The CDR3 has 13 amino acids. Germline V gives CDR1 SGDLS, CDR2 YYNGEE. V dropped 0 bases and J dropped 3 bases, with 6 bases sitting between them. CDR3 nucleotide sequence: TGTGCCAGCAGCGTAGCCCCGGACTATGGCTACACCTTC. Translated: CASSVAPDYGYTF.

This clone was picked up a small number of times. The chain links TRBV2 to TRBJ2-1, with a possible D match to TRBD1 (5 bases). The CDR3 covers 14 residues. Germline CDR1 is SNHLY and CDR2 is FYNNEI. V lost 3 bases and J 7 bases, leaving 13 bases between the germline ends. The DNA for the CDR3 is TGTGCCAGCAGTGACAAGGCAGGGTCGAATGAGCAGTTCTTC. The encoded protein is CASSDKAGSNEQFF.

This clone was picked up a small number of times. The CDR3 sequence: CASSLGPNLYNEQFF. CDR3 DNA: TGTGCCAGCAGCTTGGGCCCGAACCTCTACAATGAGCAGTTCTTC. This chain joins TRBV7-2 and TRBJ2-1; the D is unclear. Germline V gene sequence: CDR1 SGHTA, CDR2 FQGNSA. The CDR3 contains 15 residues. Trimming left V 3 bases short and J 3 bases short, with 12 bases between.

This clone showed up just a few times. The chain is built from TRBV10-3 and TRBJ2-1, with 7 bases lining up with TRBD2. CDR1 and CDR2 (germline): ENHRY, SYGVKD. The CDR3 has 19 amino acids. V trimming: 7 bases; J trimming: 0 bases; junction bases outside the gene matches: 18. The CDR3 region is CAITRLAPTSPSSYNEQFF. The CDR3 DNA follows: TGTGCCATCACCCGACTAGCCCCAACCTCCCCAAGCTCCTACAATGAGCAGTTCTTC.

This chain connects TRBV7-3 to TRBJ2-1, with 15 positions matching TRBD2. There are 15 residues in the CDR3. CDR1 and CDR2 from the germline V gene are SGHTA and FQGTGA. V lost 3 bases to trimming and J lost 12 bases; unmatched junction nucleotides: 6. For the CDR3, the DNA is TGTGCCAGCAGCTTGGGACTAGCGGGAGGTAGTAGGCAGTTCTTC. Protein product: CASSLGLAGGSRQFF.

V gene TRBV7-9 combines with J gene TRBJ2-1; 10 nucleotides align to TRBD2. CDR3 length: 19 residues. The V gene end was trimmed by 1 base and the J gene end by 0 bases; junction bases not matched to a gene: 9. Looked up from germline, CDR1 is SEHNR and CDR2 is FQNEAQ (reference sequence). The CDR3 nucleotides read TGTGCCAGCAGCTTAGTTGGGACTAGCGTTCCCACCTCCTACAATGAGCAGTTCTTC. Translation: CASSLVGTSVPTSYNEQFF.